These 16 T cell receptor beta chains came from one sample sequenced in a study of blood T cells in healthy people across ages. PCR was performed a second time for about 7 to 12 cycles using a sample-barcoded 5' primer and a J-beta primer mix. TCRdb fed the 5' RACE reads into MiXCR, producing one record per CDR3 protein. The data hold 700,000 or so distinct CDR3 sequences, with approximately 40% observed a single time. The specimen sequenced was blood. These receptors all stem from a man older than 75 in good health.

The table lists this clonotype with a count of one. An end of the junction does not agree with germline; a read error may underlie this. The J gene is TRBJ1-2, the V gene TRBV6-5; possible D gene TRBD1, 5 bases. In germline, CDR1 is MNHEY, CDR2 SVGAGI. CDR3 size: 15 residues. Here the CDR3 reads CACRWETGPGYGYTF. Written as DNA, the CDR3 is TGTGCCTGCAGGTGGGAAACGGGACCCGGCTATGGCTACACCTTC.

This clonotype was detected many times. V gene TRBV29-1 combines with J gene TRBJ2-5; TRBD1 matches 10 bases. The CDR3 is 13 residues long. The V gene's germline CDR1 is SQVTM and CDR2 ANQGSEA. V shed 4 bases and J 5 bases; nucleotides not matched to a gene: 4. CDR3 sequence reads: CSVVGQGLETQYF. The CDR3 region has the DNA TGCAGCGTTGTGGGACAGGGGCTCGAGACCCAGTACTTC.

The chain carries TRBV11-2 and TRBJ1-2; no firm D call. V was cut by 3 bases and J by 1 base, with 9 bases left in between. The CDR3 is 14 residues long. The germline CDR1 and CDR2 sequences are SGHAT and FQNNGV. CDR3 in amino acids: CASSFARVNYGYTF. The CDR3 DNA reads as TGTGCCAGCAGCTTCGCCAGAGTTAACTATGGCTACACCTTC.

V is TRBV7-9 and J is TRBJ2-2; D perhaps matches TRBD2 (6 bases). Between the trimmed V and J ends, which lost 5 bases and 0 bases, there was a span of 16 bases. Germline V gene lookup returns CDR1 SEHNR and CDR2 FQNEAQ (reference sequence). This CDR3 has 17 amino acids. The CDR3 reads CASSPRGTAANTGELFF. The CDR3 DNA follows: TGTGCCAGCAGCCCACGAGGGACTGCCGCGAACACCGGGGAGCTGTTTTTT.

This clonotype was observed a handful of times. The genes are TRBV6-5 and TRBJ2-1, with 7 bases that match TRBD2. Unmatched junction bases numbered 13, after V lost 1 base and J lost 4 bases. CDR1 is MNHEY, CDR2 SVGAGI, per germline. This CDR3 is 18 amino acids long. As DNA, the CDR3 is TGTGCCAGCAGTTACTACGTTCGGGCGGGGGAAGGGTACAATGAGCAGTTCTTC. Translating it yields CASSYYVRAGEGYNEQFF.

The CDR3 reads CASTLTTRRDTQYF. CDR3 nucleotides: TGTGCCAGCACTCTAACAACCAGGCGGGATACGCAGTATTTT. This sequence joins TRBV3-1 and TRBJ2-3; unclear D gene. Germline-derived CDR1 and CDR2 are LGHDT and YNNKEL (reference sequence). There are 14 residues in the CDR3. V lost 7 bases, J lost 6 bases, and 17 bases lay in between.

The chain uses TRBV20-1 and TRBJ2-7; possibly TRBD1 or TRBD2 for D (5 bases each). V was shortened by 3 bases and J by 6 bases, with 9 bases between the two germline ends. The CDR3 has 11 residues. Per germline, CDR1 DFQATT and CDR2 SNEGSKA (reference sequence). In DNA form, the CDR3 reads TGCAGTGCTAGGGGACGGGCCGAGCAGTACTTC. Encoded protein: CSARGRAEQYF.

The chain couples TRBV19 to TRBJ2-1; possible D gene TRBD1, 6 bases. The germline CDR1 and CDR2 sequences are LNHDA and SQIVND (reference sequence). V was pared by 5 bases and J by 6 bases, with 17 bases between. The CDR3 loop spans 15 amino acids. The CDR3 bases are TGTGCCAGTAGTCTTCGTAGTGGGGGCACCAATGAGCAGTTCTTC. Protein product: CASSLRSGGTNEQFF. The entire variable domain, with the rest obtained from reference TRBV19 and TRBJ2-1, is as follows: DGGITQSPKYLFRKEGQNVTLSCEQNLNHDAMYWYRQDPGQGLRLIYYSQIVNDFQKGDIAEGYSVSREKKESFPLTVTSAQKNPTAFYLCASSLRSGGTNEQFFGPGTRLTVL.

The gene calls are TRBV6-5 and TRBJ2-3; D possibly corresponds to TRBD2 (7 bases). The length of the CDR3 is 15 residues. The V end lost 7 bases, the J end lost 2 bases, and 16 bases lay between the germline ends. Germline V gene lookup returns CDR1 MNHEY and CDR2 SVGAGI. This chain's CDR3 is CASTPRGRPTDTQYF. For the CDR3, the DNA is TGTGCCAGCACCCCGCGGGGGCGCCCCACAGATACGCAGTATTTT.

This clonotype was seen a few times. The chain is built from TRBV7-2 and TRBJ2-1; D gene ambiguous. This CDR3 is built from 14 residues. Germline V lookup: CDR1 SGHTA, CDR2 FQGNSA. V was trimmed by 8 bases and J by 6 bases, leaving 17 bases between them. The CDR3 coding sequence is TGTGCCAGCGGACCTAGGCTCGGTCCCAATGAGCAGTTCTTC. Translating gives CASGPRLGPNEQFF.

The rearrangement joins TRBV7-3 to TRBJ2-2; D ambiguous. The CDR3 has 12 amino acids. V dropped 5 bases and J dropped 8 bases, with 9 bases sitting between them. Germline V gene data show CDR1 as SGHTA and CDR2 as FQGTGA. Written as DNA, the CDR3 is TGTGCCAGCAGCCCCGCCCCGGGGGAGCTGTTTTTT. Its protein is CASSPAPGELFF.

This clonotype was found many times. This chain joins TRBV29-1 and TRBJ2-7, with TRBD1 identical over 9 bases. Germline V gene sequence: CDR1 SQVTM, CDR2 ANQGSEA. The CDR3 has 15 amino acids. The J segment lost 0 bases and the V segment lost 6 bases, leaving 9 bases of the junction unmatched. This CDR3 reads CSVGQGSRSSYEQYF. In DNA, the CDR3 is TGCAGCGTGGGACAGGGATCCCGCTCCTCCTACGAGCAGTACTTC.

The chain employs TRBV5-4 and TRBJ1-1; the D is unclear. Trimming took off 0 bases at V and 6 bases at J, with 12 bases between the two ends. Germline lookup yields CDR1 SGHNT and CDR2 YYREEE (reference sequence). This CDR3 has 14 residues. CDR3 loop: CASSLEGGPSEAFF. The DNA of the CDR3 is TGTGCCAGCAGCTTGGAAGGAGGGCCGTCTGAAGCTTTCTTT.

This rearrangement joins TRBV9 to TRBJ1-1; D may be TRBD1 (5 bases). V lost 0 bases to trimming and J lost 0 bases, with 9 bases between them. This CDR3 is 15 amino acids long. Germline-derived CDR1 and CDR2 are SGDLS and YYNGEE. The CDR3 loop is CASSVGVGVNTEAFF. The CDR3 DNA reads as TGTGCCAGCAGCGTAGGAGTAGGGGTGAACACTGAAGCTTTCTTT.

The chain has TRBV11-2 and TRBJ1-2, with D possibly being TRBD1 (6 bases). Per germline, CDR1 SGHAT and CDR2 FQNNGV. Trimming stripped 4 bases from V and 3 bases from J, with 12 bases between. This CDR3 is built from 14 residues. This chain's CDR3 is CASSSVGGDYGYTF. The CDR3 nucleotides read TGTGCCAGCAGCTCCGTGGGGGGCGACTATGGCTACACCTTC.

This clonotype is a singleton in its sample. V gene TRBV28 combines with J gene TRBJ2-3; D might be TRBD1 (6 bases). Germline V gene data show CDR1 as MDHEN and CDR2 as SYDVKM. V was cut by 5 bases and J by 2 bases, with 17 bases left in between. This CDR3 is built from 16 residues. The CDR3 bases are TGTGCCAGCAGTAAAAGTACAGGGTACCCCACAGATACGCAGTATTTT. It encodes CASSKSTGYPTDTQYF.